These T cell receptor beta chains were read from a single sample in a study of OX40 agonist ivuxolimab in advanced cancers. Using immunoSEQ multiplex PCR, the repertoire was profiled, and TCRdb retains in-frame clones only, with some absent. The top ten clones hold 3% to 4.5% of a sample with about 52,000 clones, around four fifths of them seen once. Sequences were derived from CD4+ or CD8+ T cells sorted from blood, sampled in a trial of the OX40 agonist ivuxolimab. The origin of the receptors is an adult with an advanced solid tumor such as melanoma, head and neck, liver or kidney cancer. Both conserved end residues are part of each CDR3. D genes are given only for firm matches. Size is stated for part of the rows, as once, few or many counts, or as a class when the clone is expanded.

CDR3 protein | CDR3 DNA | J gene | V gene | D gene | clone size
CASSSWGRDTEAFF | TGTGCCAGCAGCTCGTGGGGGAGGGACACTGAAGCTTTCTTT | TRBJ1-1 | TRBV7-6 | - | -
CSASGGAGNQPQHF | TGCAGCGCCTCCGGGGGGGCGGGCAATCAGCCCCAGCATTTT | TRBJ1-5 | TRBV29-1 | - | -
CAWSVRGDQPQHF | TGTGCCTGGAGTGTACGTGGAGATCAGCCCCAGCATTTT | TRBJ1-5 | TRBV30 | - | -
CASSGTSGANVLTF | TGTGCCAGTAGTGGGACATCTGGGGCCAACGTCCTGACTTTC | TRBJ2-6 | TRBV19 | - | once
CASSLGRQGGEQYF | TGTGCCAGCAGCTTAGGCCGTCAGGGCGGCGAGCAGTACTTC | TRBJ2-7 | TRBV13 | - | -
CASSSSLGNYGYTF | TGTGCCAGCAGCTCTTCTTTGGGGAACTATGGCTACACCTTC | TRBJ1-2 | TRBV9 | - | -
CASSLTPIFRLAGGDPTRELFF | TGTGCCAGCAGCTTAACCCCAATTTTCAGACTAGCGGGGGGCGACCCAACCCGGGAGCTGTTTTTT | TRBJ2-2 | TRBV7-3 | TRBD2 | -
CASSQAIGRQGRGTGELFF | TGCGCCAGCAGCCAAGCGATTGGGCGACAGGGGAGGGGGACCGGGGAGCTGTTTTTT | TRBJ2-2 | TRBV4-3 | - | -
CASSWGGGANEQYF | TGTGCCAGCAGCTGGGGCGGGGGGGCTAACGAGCAGTACTTC | TRBJ2-7 | TRBV7-6 | TRBD2 | -
CASTPYRIPTTGANVLTF | TGTGCCAGCACCCCCTACCGGATTCCCACAACTGGGGCCAACGTCCTGACTTTC | TRBJ2-6 | TRBV7-8 | - | -
CASSLASAGVDEQYF | TGCGCCAGCAGCTTGGCCAGTGCAGGGGTGGACGAGCAGTACTTC | TRBJ2-7 | TRBV5-1 | - | -
CASSTAPGGTGELFF | TGTGCCAGTAGTACCGCGCCGGGCGGCACCGGGGAGCTGTTTTTT | TRBJ2-2 | TRBV19 | - | -
CASSDFRNPNPDTQYF | TGTGCCAGCAGTGACTTTCGAAACCCCAATCCAGATACGCAGTATTTT | TRBJ2-3 | TRBV6-4 | - | few
CASSLGQATDTQYF | TGTGCCAGCAGCTTAGGACAGGCCACAGATACGCAGTATTTT | TRBJ2-3 | TRBV5-4 | TRBD1 | -
CASSQVLATPGLGANSNYGYTF | TGTGCCAGCAGCCAAGTCCTCGCTACCCCTGGACTGGGGGCAAATTCTAACTATGGCTACACCTTC | TRBJ1-2 | TRBV4-2 | - | few
CASSLTRDTQYF | TGTGCCAGCAGTCTCACGAGGGATACGCAGTATTTT | TRBJ2-3 | TRBV7-3 | - | few
CASSSGLAGVGTDTQYF | TGTGCCAGCAGTTCCGGACTAGCGGGGGTCGGTACAGATACGCAGTATTTT | TRBJ2-3 | TRBV7-3 | TRBD2 | -
CASSSFPTVGNTIYF | TGTGCCAGCAGTTCCTTTCCGACCGTAGGAAACACCATATATTTT | TRBJ1-3 | TRBV6-5 | - | few
CASSLSGLENEQFF | TGTGCCAGCAGCTTGAGCGGACTAGAGAATGAGCAGTTCTTC | TRBJ2-1 | TRBV7-3 | TRBD2 | -
CASSDGGGGKDTQYF | TGTGCCAGCAGTGACGGCGGGGGTGGAAAGGATACGCAGTATTTT | TRBJ2-3 | TRBV6-1 | TRBD2 | -
CASRTTGQFTGELFF | TGTGCCAGTAGAACTACGGGACAGTTCACCGGGGAGCTGTTTTTT | TRBJ2-2 | TRBV19 | TRBD1 | -
CASSYGGGPQHF | TGTGCCAGCAGTTACGGGGGAGGGCCCCAGCATTTT | TRBJ1-5 | TRBV6-6 | - | -
CAISESGGARNTEAFF | TGTGCCATCAGTGAGTCAGGGGGGGCTAGGAACACTGAAGCTTTCTTT | TRBJ1-1 | TRBV10-3 | - | -
CASSPEDGGYGYTF | TGTGCCAGCTCACCTGAGGACGGAGGATATGGCTACACCTTC | TRBJ1-2 | TRBV18 | - | -
CATSRGEAKNIQYF | TGTGCCACCTCGCGTGGGGAAGCCAAAAACATTCAGTACTTC | TRBJ2-4 | TRBV27 | - | -
CASSFNGQGEEETQYF | TGCGCCAGCAGCTTTAACGGACAGGGAGAAGAAGAGACCCAGTACTTC | TRBJ2-5 | TRBV5-1 | TRBD1 | -
CASSDRGGYNEQFF | TGTGCCAGCAGTGACCGGGGCGGCTACAATGAGCAGTTCTTC | TRBJ2-1 | TRBV2 | - | -
CASLPYDREKQYF | TGTGCCAGCCTTCCTTACGACAGGGAGAAGCAGTACTTC | TRBJ2-7 | TRBV6-1 | TRBD1 | -
CASSLASSGGAFYEQYF | TGTGCCAGCAGCTTGGCCAGCAGCGGGGGGGCCTTTTACGAGCAGTACTTC | TRBJ2-7 | TRBV5-4 | TRBD2 | -
CASSEEGTAHSYEQYF | TGTGCCAGCAGTGAAGAGGGGACAGCGCACTCCTACGAGCAGTACTTC | TRBJ2-7 | TRBV2 | TRBD1 | -
CASRPKIRQFGDTQYF | TGTGCCAGCAGACCGAAAATCCGACAGTTTGGAGATACGCAGTATTTT | TRBJ2-3 | TRBV11-3 | - | -
CASSIAPGGGIQPQHF | TGTGCCAGTAGTATAGCCCCCGGGGGGGGGATTCAGCCCCAGCATTTT | TRBJ1-5 | TRBV19 | - | -
CASSVVLGGRGTEAFF | TGTGCCAGCAGCGTAGTTCTAGGGGGCCGAGGTACTGAAGCTTTCTTT | TRBJ1-1 | TRBV9 | TRBD1 | -
CASSGTGGGQPQHF | TGTGCCAGCAGTGGGACAGGGGGCGGGCAGCCCCAGCATTTT | TRBJ1-5 | TRBV2 | TRBD1 | once
CASSLNRLQPQHF | TGTGCCAGTAGCCTAAACCGACTCCAGCCCCAGCATTTT | TRBJ1-5 | TRBV19 | - | -
CASSLAVGPYGYTF | TGTGCCAGCAGCTTAGCTGTTGGTCCTTATGGCTACACCTTC | TRBJ1-2 | TRBV7-2 | - | once
CASSLDSMNTEAFF | TGTGCCAGCAGCTTAGACTCCATGAACACTGAAGCTTTCTTT | TRBJ1-1 | TRBV11-3 | - | few
CASGGLKQGRSGNTIYF | TGTGCCAGCGGAGGACTTAAACAGGGGCGCTCTGGAAACACCATATATTTT | TRBJ1-3 | TRBV4-2 | TRBD1 | few
CASSKRGHGQTTNEKLFF | TGTGCCAGCAGCAAAAGGGGGCATGGGCAAACAACTAATGAAAAACTGTTTTTT | TRBJ1-4 | TRBV28 | TRBD1 | once